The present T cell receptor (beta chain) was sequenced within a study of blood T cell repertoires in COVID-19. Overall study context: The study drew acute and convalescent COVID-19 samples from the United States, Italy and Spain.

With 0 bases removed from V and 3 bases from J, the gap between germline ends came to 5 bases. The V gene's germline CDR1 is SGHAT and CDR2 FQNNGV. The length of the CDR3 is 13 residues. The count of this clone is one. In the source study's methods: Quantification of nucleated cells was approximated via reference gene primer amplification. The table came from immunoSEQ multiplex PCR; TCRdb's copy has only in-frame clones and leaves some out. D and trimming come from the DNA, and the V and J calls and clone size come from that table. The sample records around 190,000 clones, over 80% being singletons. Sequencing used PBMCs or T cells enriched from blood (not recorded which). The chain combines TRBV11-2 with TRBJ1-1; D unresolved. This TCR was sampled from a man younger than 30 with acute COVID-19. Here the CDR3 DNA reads TGTGCCAGCAGCTTAGATCCGGACACTGAAGCTTTCTTT. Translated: CASSLDPDTEAFF.